Below are 4 T cell receptor beta chains sequenced from a single sample in a study of identical twins. TCRdb processed the 5' RACE reads anew with MiXCR; each CDR3 protein has one entry. The data show fewer than 550,000 distinct CDR3 sequences, with roughly an eighth seen just once and around 0.98% held by the top ten. These data also featured in a second study, about yellow fever vaccine responses in identical twins.

Sequencing used CD4+ T cells sorted from blood. The receptor source for this set is a woman aged 18-30 years in good health.

This clonotype was seen a few times. The chain uses TRBV14 and TRBJ2-1; possibly TRBD2 for D (5 bases). CDR3 length: 16 amino acids. V was pared by 0 bases and J by 3 bases, with 12 bases between. Germline V gene data show CDR1 as SGHDN and CDR2 as FVKESK. The CDR3 sequence: CASSQETGFYYNEQFF. The CDR3 DNA follows: TGTGCCAGCAGCCAAGAGACGGGGTTCTACTACAATGAGCAGTTCTTC.

The chain combines TRBV7-6 with TRBJ2-3; TRBD2 matches at 11 bases. Germline CDR1 reads SGHVS; CDR2 reads FNYEAQ. Losses at the gene ends were 5 bases for V and 0 bases for J; bases not matched to a gene: 7. The CDR3 sequence is 17 residues long. The CDR3 DNA sequence: TGTGCCAGCAGCATTAGCGGGGGGGGACGGAGCACAGATACGCAGTATTTT. This translates into CASSISGGGRSTDTQYF.

This chain joins TRBV15 and TRBJ2-7; TRBD1 is a possible D gene (5 bases). V was cut by 3 bases and J by 4 bases, with 10 bases left in between. Germline loops: CDR1 LNHNV, CDR2 YYDKDF (reference sequence). The length of the CDR3 is 13 residues. CDR3 DNA sequence: TGTGCCACCAGCAGTTCAGGGTTATACGAGCAGTACTTC. Translating it yields CATSSSGLYEQYF.

This sequence joins TRBV5-1 and TRBJ2-2, with D perhaps TRBD1 (6 bases). V shed 4 bases and J shed 0 bases, with 10 bases lying between them. This CDR3 contains 15 residues. From germline, CDR1 is SGHRS and CDR2 YFSETQ. Written as DNA, the CDR3 is TGCGCCAGCAGCCCGGGACACGCGAACACCGGGGAGCTGTTTTTT. The encoded protein is CASSPGHANTGELFF. Complete variable domain (other parts from reference TRBV5-1 and TRBJ2-2): KAGVTQTPRYLIKTRGQQVTLSCSPISGHRSVSWYQQTPGQGLQFLFEYFSETQRNKGNFPGRFSGRQFSNSRSEMNVSTLELGDSALYLCASSPGHANTGELFFGEGSRLTVL.